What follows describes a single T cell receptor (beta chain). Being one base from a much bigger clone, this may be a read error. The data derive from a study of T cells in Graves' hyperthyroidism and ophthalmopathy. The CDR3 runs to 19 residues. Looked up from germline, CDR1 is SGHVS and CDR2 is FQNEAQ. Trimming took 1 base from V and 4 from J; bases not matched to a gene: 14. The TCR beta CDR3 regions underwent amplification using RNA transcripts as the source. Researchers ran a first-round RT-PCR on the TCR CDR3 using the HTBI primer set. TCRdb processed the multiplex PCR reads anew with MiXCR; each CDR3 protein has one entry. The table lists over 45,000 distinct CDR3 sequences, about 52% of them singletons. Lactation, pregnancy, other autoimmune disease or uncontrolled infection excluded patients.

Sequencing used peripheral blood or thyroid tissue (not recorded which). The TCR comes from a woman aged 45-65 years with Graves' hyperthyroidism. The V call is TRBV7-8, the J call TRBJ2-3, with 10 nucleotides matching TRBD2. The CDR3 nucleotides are TGTGCCAGCAGCTTAGGGAGCGGGAGGGCCGGAGTTGGCGCAGATACGCAGTATTTT. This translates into CASSLGSGRAGVGADTQYF.